The rows below give T cell receptor beta chains drawn from one sample of a study of cytomegalovirus exposure and HLA in healthy donors. Measured with immunoSEQ multiplex PCR; TCRdb has only the in-frame clones, and not every one. The sample lists roughly 100,000 clones, less than 85% occurring once. The sample consisted of PBMCs. All receptors come from a man between 35 and 55 years old in good health and CMV-seronegative. The CDR3 runs from the conserved cysteine through the conserved F or W.

>TRBV11-2|TRBJ2-7
CASSFLGLARRDEQYF
>TRBV19|TRBJ1-5
CASRVSNQPQHF
>TRBV30|TRBJ2-5
CAWGTGRETQYF
>TRBV7-2|TRBJ1-6
CASSLVWGTGGYNSPLHF
>TRBV7-2|TRBJ1-2
CASSLARRRGYGYTF
>TRBV29-1|TRBJ2-2
CSVDRRTSGGVNTGELFF
>TRBV28|TRBJ2-7
CASSLVGVSSYEQYF
>TRBV4-1|TRBJ1-1
CASSHPGQGRTEAFF
>TRBV6-1|TRBJ2-1
CASRTSQGIVGEQFF
>TRBV5-1|TRBJ2-5
CASSPTGAGETQYF
>TRBV5-1|TRBJ1-4
CASTVDRPNEKLFF
>TRBV5-1|TRBJ2-1
CASSSRGDEQFF
>TRBV5-1|TRBJ2-2
CASSGNWQGAAGELFF
>TRBV2|TRBJ1-1
CASSEERGTEAFF
>TRBV5-1|TRBJ1-1
CASSLSNTEAFF
>TRBV4-3|TRBJ1-2
CASSQEGGFNYGYTF
>TRBV19|TRBJ2-7
CASSIGIGGFFFFGEQYF
>TRBV7-2|TRBJ2-3
CASSLSGLGDTQYF
>TRBV4-1|TRBJ2-5
CASSQGYPGGLPGETQYF
>TRBV9|TRBJ2-1
CASSVVGAYNEQFF
>TRBV10-2|TRBJ1-5
CASGGGSPQHF
>TRBV2|TRBJ2-1
CASSEGLAYRREQFF
>TRBV30|TRBJ2-7
CAWSLAGGTYEQYF
>TRBV10-3|TRBJ1-2
CAITDRGYGYTF
>TRBV6-1|TRBJ1-6
CASSAGTDNSPLHF
>TRBV7-2|TRBJ1-5
CASSYSTGSNQPQHF
>TRBV11-2|TRBJ2-7
CASSLVGRSSYEQYF
>TRBV4-1|TRBJ1-4
CASSPRHATNEKLFF
>TRBV19|TRBJ1-1
CASSIRGSSTEAFF
>TRBV9|TRBJ1-2
CASSVESLGGRGYTF
>TRBV7-2|TRBJ2-3
CASSRTGGADTQYF
>TRBV27|TRBJ1-2
CASSLSIGGRRLYGYTF
>TRBV6-5|TRBJ1-1
CASSLTGNTEAFF
>TRBV19|TRBJ2-1
CASIPGGTYNEQFF